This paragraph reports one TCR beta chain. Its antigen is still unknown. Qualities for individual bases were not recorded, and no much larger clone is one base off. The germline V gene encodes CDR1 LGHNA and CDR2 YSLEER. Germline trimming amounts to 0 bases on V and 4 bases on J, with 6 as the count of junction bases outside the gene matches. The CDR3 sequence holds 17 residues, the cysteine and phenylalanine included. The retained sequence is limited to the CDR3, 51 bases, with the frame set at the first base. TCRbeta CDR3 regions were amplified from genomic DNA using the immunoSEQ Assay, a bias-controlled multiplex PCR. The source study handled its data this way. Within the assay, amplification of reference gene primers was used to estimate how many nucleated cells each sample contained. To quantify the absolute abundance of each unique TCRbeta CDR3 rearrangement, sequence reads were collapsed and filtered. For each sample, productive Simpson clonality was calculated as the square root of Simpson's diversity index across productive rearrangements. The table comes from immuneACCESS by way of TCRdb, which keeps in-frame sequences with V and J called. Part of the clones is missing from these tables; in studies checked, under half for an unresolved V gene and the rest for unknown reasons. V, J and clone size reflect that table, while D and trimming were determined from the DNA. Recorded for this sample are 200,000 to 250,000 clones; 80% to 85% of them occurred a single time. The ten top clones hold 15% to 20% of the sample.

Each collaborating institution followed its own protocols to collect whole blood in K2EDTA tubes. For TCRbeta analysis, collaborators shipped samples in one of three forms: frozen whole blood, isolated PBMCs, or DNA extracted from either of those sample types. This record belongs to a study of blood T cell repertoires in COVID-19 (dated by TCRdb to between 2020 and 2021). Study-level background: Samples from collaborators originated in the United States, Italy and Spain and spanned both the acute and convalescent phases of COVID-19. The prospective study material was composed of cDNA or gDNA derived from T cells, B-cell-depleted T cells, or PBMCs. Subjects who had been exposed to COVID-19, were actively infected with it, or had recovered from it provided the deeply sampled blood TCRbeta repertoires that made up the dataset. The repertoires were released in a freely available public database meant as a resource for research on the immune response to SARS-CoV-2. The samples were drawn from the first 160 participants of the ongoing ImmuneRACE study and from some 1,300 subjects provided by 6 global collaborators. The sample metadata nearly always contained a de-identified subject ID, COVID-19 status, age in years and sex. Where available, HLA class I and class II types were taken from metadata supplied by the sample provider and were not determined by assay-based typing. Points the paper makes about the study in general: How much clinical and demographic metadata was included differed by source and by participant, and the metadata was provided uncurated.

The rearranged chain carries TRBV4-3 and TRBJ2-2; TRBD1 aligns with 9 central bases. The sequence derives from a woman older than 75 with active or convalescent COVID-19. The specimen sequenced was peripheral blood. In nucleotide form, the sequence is TGCGCCAGCAGCCAAGATTTGAGACAGGGGGGCACCGGGGAGCTGTTTTTT. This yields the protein CASSQDLRQGGTGELFF.